This TCR beta chain was observed in a study of B cell selection in AIRE deficiency. Overall study findings and caveats: About a third of healthy-shared Treg TCRbeta sequences appeared in patient Tconv cells.

Repertoires were generated with immunoSEQ multiplex PCR, while TCRdb's copy carries only in-frame clones and drops some. The table records approximately 26,000 clones, about 90% of them present only once. The CDR3 consists of 14 residues. Germline CDR1 reads SGHRS; CDR2 reads YFSETQ. Losses at the gene ends were 4 bases for V and 2 bases for J; bases not matched to a gene: 6. On this clone: The antigen remains unidentified.

Sorted regulatory T cells were CD4-positive, CD25-high and CD127-low or negative. Unrelated healthy donors provided the controls. The chain links TRBV5-1 to TRBJ2-7; TRBD1 matches at 7 bases. This clonotype was obtained from a human donor in good health. Sequencing input: CD4+CD25+ Tregs sorted from PBMCs. The CDR3 here is CASSLTQGPYEQYF. In nucleotides, the CDR3 is TGCGCCAGCAGCCTTACACAGGGGCCCTACGAGCAGTACTTC.